Each of the 22 T cell receptor beta chains below was sequenced from the same sample in a study of human T cells and chemical hapten exposure. Described time point: pre-sensitization, week 0. Stated treatment: therapeutic diphenylcyclopropenone sensitization with weekly scalp DPC. One entry per CDR3 protein results from TCRdb running MiXCR on the RACE reads. The sample has 300,000 to 450,000 distinct CDR3 sequences, 4.5% to 5.5% seen once. This sample comprised whole blood, obtained in connection with sensitization to the hapten diphenylcyclopropenone (DPC). These receptors were collected from a woman aged 18-29 years with alopecia areata. Some clones in this sample may be carry-over from other donors' samples.

Many counts were recorded for this clonotype. V usage is TRBV11-2 and J usage is TRBJ1-1; D is possibly TRBD1 (6 bases). V gave up 8 bases and J gave up 1 base, with 14 bases separating them. Germline CDR1 reads SGHAT; CDR2 reads FQNNGV. This CDR3 is 14 amino acids long. The CDR3, as DNA: TGTGCCAGCGGTCCGGGACACTCGAACACTGAAGCTTTCTTT. The encoded protein is CASGPGHSNTEAFF. Filled out from reference TRBV11-2 and TRBJ1-1, the complete variable domain reads EAGVAQSPRYKIIEKRQSVAFWCNPISGHATLYWYQQILGQGPKLLIQFQNNGVVDDSQLPKDRFSAERLKGVDSTLKIQPAKLEDSAVYLCASGPGHSNTEAFFGQGTRLTVV.

The chain couples TRBV12-3 or TRBV12-4 to TRBJ2-3, with 10 bases fitting TRBD2. The CDR3 runs to 15 residues. The V gene end was trimmed by 7 bases and the J gene end by 3 bases; junction bases not matched to a gene: 7. CDR3 sequence (DNA): TGTGCCAGCAATTCCGTAGCGGGAGGAACAGATACGCAGTATTTT. It specifies CASNSVAGGTDTQYF.

The chain has TRBV4-3 and TRBJ1-4, with 8 bases identical to TRBD1. The CDR3 runs to 16 residues. Germline trimming cut 0 bases from V and 6 bases from J; bases unmatched to any gene: 6. CDR1 LGHNA and CDR2 YSLEER come from the germline V gene. The CDR3 region has the DNA TGCGCCAGCAGCCAAGATTGGCCAGGGGGCGATGAAAAACTGTTTTTT. It codes for CASSQDWPGGDEKLFF.

This clonotype was found a few times. The chain employs TRBV2 and TRBJ2-3, with 7 bases that match TRBD2. Germline-derived CDR1 and CDR2 are SNHLY and FYNNEI. Trimming cost V 8 bases and J 2 bases; bases outside gene matches: 7. CDR3 length: 14 residues. The CDR3 here is CASGGGPLTDTQYF. The DNA of the CDR3 is TGTGCCAGCGGCGGGGGACCACTCACAGATACGCAGTATTTT. Using reference TRBV2 and TRBJ2-3 for the parts outside the CDR3, the full variable domain is EPEVTQTPSHQVTQMGQEVILRCVPISNHLYFYWYRQILGQKVEFLVSFYNNEISEKSEIFDDQFSVERPDGSNFTLKIRSTKLEDSAMYFCASGGGPLTDTQYFGPGTRLTVL.

The chain links TRBV4-2 to TRBJ1-2; 9 bases agree with TRBD1. The germline gives CDR1 LGHNA, CDR2 YNFKEQ. With 0 bases clipped from V and 5 bases from J, the junction kept 7 bases outside the gene matches. The CDR3 runs to 16 residues. Written as DNA, the CDR3 is TGTGCCAGCAGCCAAGATATACAGGGGGCGGGGTATGGCTACACCTTC. Amino acid sequence: CASSQDIQGAGYGYTF.

In this sample, this clonotype turned up many times. The chain has TRBV11-1 and TRBJ2-3; weak D call: TRBD2 (6 bases). Germline V gene sequence: CDR1 SGHAT, CDR2 FQDESV (reference sequence). The length of the CDR3 is 15 residues. Trimming took 3 bases from V and 0 from J, leaving 10 bases between them. CDR3 protein: CASSFTSFSTDTQYF. As DNA, the CDR3 is TGTGCCAGCAGCTTTACTAGCTTTAGCACAGATACGCAGTATTTT. Variable domain in full (rest from reference TRBV11-1 and TRBJ2-3): EAEVAQSPRYKITEKSQAVAFWCDPISGHATLYWYRQILGQGPELLVQFQDESVVDDSQLPKDRFSAERLKGVDSTLKIQPAELGDSAMYLCASSFTSFSTDTQYFGPGTRLTVL.

V and J are TRBV12-3 or TRBV12-4 and TRBJ1-1; maybe TRBD1 (6 bases). V gave up 5 bases and J gave up 5 bases, with 12 bases separating them. The CDR3 covers 13 residues. Written as DNA, the CDR3 is TGTGCCAGCAGTGCCAGGGGTAGGACTGAAGCTTTCTTT. Translation: CASSARGRTEAFF.

There are many counts of this clonotype. This rearrangement joins TRBV11-1 to TRBJ2-5; D assignment may be TRBD1 or TRBD2 (7 bases each). The CDR3 consists of 15 residues. V dropped 5 bases and J dropped 4 bases, with 17 bases sitting between them. Germline V gene sequence: CDR1 SGHAT, CDR2 FQDESV (reference sequence). The CDR3 DNA reads as TGTGCCAGCAGCCTAGAGCGGGACAGAAGAGAGACCCAGTACTTC. This gives the protein CASSLERDRRETQYF. Full variable domain (remainder filled in from reference TRBV11-1 and TRBJ2-5): EAEVAQSPRYKITEKSQAVAFWCDPISGHATLYWYRQILGQGPELLVQFQDESVVDDSQLPKDRFSAERLKGVDSTLKIQPAELGDSAMYLCASSLERDRRETQYFGPGTRLLVL.

In this sample, this clonotype turned up many times. The chain has TRBV20-1 and TRBJ1-6, with TRBD1 matching over 7 bases. The CDR3 has 13 amino acids. Per germline, CDR1 DFQATT and CDR2 SNEGSKA (reference sequence). V was pared by 6 bases and J by 7 bases, with 6 bases of the junction left unmatched. CDR3 nucleotide sequence: TGCAGTGCGGAGGGACAGCCGAATTCACCCCTCCACTTT. It is translated as CSAEGQPNSPLHF.

The chain recombines TRBV19 with TRBJ2-5, with D hard to call. Trimming left V 3 bases short and J 0 bases short, with 11 bases between. The CDR3 length is 15 residues. Germline values: CDR1 LNHDA, CDR2 SQIVND (reference sequence). In nucleotides, the CDR3 is TGTGCCAGTAGTATTGTCTACGGCTACCAAGAGACCCAGTACTTC. This encodes CASSIVYGYQETQYF.

The rearrangement links TRBV6-1 to TRBJ1-2; D gene unclear. V dropped 6 bases and J dropped 3 bases, with 14 bases sitting between them. This CDR3 has 14 amino acids. Germline loops: CDR1 MNHNS, CDR2 SASEGT. CDR3 loop: CASSFIRQDYGYTF. The CDR3 DNA is TGTGCCAGCAGCTTTATCCGGCAGGACTATGGCTACACCTTC.

The V call is TRBV4-2, the J call TRBJ1-5, with D uncertain. The CDR3 is made up of 17 amino acids. Germline V gives CDR1 LGHNA, CDR2 YNFKEQ. The V gene lost 2 bases and the J gene lost 9 bases, with 23 bases spanning the gap. The CDR3 nucleotides are TGTGCCAGCAGCCAATTGCTCGAACGCAGAGATATTCGGCCCCAGCATTTT. It translates to CASSQLLERRDIRPQHF.

The genes are TRBV6-2 or TRBV6-3 and TRBJ2-1, with TRBD2 identical over 11 bases. The germline gives CDR1 MNHEY, CDR2 SVGEGT. This CDR3 spans 17 amino acids. The J segment lost 4 bases and the V segment lost 6 bases, leaving 11 bases of the junction unmatched. This CDR3 is CASRPILAGGFYNEQFF. CDR3 bases: TGTGCCAGCAGACCCATCCTAGCGGGGGGATTTTACAATGAGCAGTTCTTC.

This clonotype was seen ten or more times. The rearrangement uses TRBV7-9 and TRBJ2-3; the D is unclear. V lost 5 bases, J lost 1 base, and 19 bases lay in between. The CDR3 sequence is 17 residues long. Germline V gene lookup returns CDR1 SEHNR and CDR2 FQNEAQ (reference sequence). Here the CDR3 DNA reads TGTGCCAGCAGCCCAAATCTTCGACCATCTGGCACAGATACGCAGTATTTT. It translates to CASSPNLRPSGTDTQYF.

The chain carries TRBV5-1 and TRBJ2-3; the D gene could be TRBD1 or TRBD2 (5 bases each). Germline lookup yields CDR1 SGHRS and CDR2 YFSETQ. The CDR3 extends over 14 amino acids. Trimming pared 0 bases from V and 4 bases from J, leaving 9 bases between. In DNA form, the CDR3 reads TGCGCCAGCAGCTTGGTTCCGGGGCCAGATACGCAGTATTTT. Amino acids: CASSLVPGPDTQYF.

Many counts were recorded for this clonotype. The chain couples TRBV7-2 to TRBJ2-5, with TRBD2 matching 11 bases. The CDR3 covers 15 residues. Germline V lookup: CDR1 SGHTA, CDR2 FQGNSA. The V gene end was trimmed by 5 bases and the J gene end by 3 bases; junction bases not matched to a gene: 5. The CDR3 loop reads CASSPLAGGEETQYF. CDR3 DNA sequence: TGTGCCAGCAGCCCCTTAGCGGGGGGGGAAGAGACCCAGTACTTC.

The sample holds a few counts of this clonotype. This rearrangement joins TRBV5-4 to TRBJ2-3; D might be TRBD2 (6 bases). The CDR3 length is 15 residues. The germline V gene has CDR1 SGHNT and CDR2 YYREEE (reference sequence). With 0 bases removed from V and 3 bases from J, the gap between germline ends came to 11 bases. CDR3 nucleotides: TGTGCCAGCAGCTTGGTTTCCCGGGGGACAGATACGCAGTATTTT. This encodes CASSLVSRGTDTQYF.

This clonotype occurred many times. The rearrangement links TRBV5-1 to TRBJ1-4, with D tentatively TRBD1 (5 bases). The V gene's germline CDR1 is SGHRS and CDR2 YFSETQ. V shed 1 base and J shed 8 bases, with 12 bases lying between them. The CDR3 contains 14 residues. The CDR3 nucleotides read TGCGCCAGCAGCTTGTTTCAGGGAGACGAAAAACTGTTTTTT. This gives the protein CASSLFQGDEKLFF.

This clonotype was observed at least ten times. This chain joins TRBV19 and TRBJ1-5; D gene unclear. The CDR3 loop spans 16 amino acids. The V gene lost 8 bases and the J gene lost 0 bases, with 17 bases spanning the gap. Germline V gene data show CDR1 as LNHDA and CDR2 as SQIVND (reference sequence). In DNA form, the CDR3 reads TGTGCCAGTCTAAGCTCCCGTGGGGATAGCAATCAGCCCCAGCATTTT. It codes for CASLSSRGDSNQPQHF. The whole variable domain, remainder taken from reference TRBV19 and TRBJ1-5, is DGGITQSPKYLFRKEGQNVTLSCEQNLNHDAMYWYRQDPGQGLRLIYYSQIVNDFQKGDIAEGYSVSREKKESFPLTVTSAQKNPTAFYLCASLSSRGDSNQPQHFGDGTRLSIL.

The V gene is TRBV6-5, the J gene TRBJ2-3; D is perhaps TRBD1 (5 bases). This CDR3 comprises 17 residues. Trimming took 5 bases from V and 0 from J, leaving 18 bases between them. From germline, CDR1 is MNHEY and CDR2 SVGAGI. CDR3 protein: CASSRALGAPSTDTQYF. Here the CDR3 DNA reads TGTGCCAGCAGTCGCGCCCTAGGGGCACCTAGCACAGATACGCAGTATTTT.

This rearrangement joins TRBV10-3 to TRBJ1-4; 8 bases match TRBD1. Germline CDR1 reads ENHRY; CDR2 reads SYGVKD. The CDR3 runs 18 residues. V lost 3 bases and J lost 3; bases outside the gene matches: 12. The CDR3 protein is CAISDRYRGEEANEKLFF. CDR3 coding DNA: TGTGCCATCAGTGATCGGTACAGGGGGGAGGAGGCTAATGAAAAACTGTTTTTT.

This clonotype was detected a few times. V is TRBV27 and J is TRBJ1-3; D might be TRBD1 (6 bases). The CDR3 is made up of 16 amino acids. The V gene's germline CDR1 is MNHEY and CDR2 SMNVEV (reference sequence). Between the trimmed V and J ends, which lost 4 bases and 3 bases, there was a span of 16 bases. CDR3 region: CASSSLAGAFGNTIYF. The CDR3 DNA follows: TGTGCCAGCAGTTCCCTGGCAGGGGCCTTTGGAAACACCATATATTTT.